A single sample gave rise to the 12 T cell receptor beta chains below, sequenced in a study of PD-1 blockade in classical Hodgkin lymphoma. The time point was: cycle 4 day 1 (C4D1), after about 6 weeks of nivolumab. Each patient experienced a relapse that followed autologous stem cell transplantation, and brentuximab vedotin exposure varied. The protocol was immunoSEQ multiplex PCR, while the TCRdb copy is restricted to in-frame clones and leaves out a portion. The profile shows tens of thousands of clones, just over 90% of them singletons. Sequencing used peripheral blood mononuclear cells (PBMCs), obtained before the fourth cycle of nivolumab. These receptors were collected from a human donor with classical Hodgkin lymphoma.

CDR3 bases: TGCAGCGTTCCGATTAGCGGGGTATTCACAGATACGCAGTATTTT. Translating it yields CSVPISGVFTDTQYF. The chain carries TRBV29-1 and TRBJ2-3, with TRBD2 matching over 8 bases. From germline, CDR1 is SQVTM and CDR2 ANQGSEA. Germline trimming cut 5 bases from V and 2 bases from J; bases unmatched to any gene: 9. CDR3 size: 15 residues.

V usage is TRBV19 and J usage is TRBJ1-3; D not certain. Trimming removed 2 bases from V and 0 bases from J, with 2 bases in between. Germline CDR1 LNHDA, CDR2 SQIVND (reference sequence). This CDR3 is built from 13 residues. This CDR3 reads CASSITSGNTIYF. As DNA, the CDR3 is TGTGCCAGTAGTATAACCTCTGGAAACACCATATATTTT.

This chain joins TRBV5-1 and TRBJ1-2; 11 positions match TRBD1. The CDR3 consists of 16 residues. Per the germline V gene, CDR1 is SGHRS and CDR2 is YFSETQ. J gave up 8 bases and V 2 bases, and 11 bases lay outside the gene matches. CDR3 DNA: TGCGCCAGCAGCTTCGAAGGGACAGGGGGGTTTGAAGGCTACACCTTC. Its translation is CASSFEGTGGFEGYTF.

CDR3 nucleotide sequence: TGTGCCAGCAGGGAGGGCTCTGGAAACACCATATATTTT. Residues: CASREGSGNTIYF. This sequence joins TRBV6-6 and TRBJ1-3; no definite D call. This CDR3 contains 13 residues. V was trimmed by 6 bases and J by 0 bases, leaving 6 bases between them. CDR1 is MNHNY, CDR2 SVGAGI, per germline (reference sequence).

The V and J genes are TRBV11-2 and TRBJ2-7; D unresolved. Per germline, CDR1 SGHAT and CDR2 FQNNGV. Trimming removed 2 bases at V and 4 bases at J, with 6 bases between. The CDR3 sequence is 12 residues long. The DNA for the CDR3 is TGTGCCAGCAGCTTAATAGGGTACGAGCAGTACTTC. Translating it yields CASSLIGYEQYF.

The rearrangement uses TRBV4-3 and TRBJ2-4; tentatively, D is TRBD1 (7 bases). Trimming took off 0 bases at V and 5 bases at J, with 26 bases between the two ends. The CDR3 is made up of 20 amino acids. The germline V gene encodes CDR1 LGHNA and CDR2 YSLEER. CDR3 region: CASSQDAVGGGLLMENIQYF. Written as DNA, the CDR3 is TGCGCCAGCAGCCAAGATGCGGTTGGAGGGGGCCTGCTCATGGAAAACATTCAGTACTTC.

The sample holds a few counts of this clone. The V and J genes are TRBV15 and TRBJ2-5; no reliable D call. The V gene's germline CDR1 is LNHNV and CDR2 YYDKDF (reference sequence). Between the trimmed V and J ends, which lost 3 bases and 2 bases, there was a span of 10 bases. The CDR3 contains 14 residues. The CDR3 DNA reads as TGTGCCACCAGCAGGCAGGTTTTTCAAGAGACCCAGTACTTC. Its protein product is CATSRQVFQETQYF. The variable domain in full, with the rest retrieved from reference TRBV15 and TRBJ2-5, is DAMVIQNPRYQVTQFGKPVTLSCSQTLNHNVMYWYQQKSSQAPKLLFHYYDKDFNNEADTPDNFQSRRPNTSFCFLDIRSPGLGDTAMYLCATSRQVFQETQYFGPGTRLLVL.

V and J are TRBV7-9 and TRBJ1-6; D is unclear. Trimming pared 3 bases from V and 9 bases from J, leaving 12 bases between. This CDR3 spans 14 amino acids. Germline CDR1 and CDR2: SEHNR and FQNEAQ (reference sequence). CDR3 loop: CASSFYDRGSPLHF. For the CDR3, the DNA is TGTGCCAGCAGCTTCTATGATCGCGGTTCACCCCTCCACTTT.

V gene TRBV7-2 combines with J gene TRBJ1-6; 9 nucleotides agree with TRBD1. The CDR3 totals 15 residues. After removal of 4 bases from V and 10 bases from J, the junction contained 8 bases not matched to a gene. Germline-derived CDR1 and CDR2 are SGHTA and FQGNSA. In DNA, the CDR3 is TGTGCCAGCAGCTCCCGGACAGGGGAGGCCTCACCCCTCCACTTT. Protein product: CASSSRTGEASPLHF.

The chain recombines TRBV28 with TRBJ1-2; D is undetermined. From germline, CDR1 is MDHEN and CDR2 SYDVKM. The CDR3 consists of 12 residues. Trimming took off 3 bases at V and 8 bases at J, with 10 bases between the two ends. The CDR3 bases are TGTGCCAGCAGTTTCGGTAGAACAGGCTACACCTTC. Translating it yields CASSFGRTGYTF.

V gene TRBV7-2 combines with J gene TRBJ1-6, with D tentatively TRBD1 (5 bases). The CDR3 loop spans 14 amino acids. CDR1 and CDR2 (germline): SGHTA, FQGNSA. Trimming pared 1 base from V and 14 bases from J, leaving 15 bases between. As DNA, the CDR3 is TGTGCCAGCAGCTTAGGATCCGGGGGAGCAGCCCTCCACTTT. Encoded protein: CASSLGSGGAALHF.

DNA for the CDR3: TGTGCCAGCGCGGACAGGGAGGAGTCCAAAAACATTCAGTACTTC. It specifies CASADREESKNIQYF. The chain is built from TRBV6-5 and TRBJ2-4, with 8 bases identical to TRBD1. CDR1 is MNHEY and CDR2 is SVGAGI in the germline V gene. This CDR3 is built from 15 residues. V trimming: 8 bases; J trimming: 2 bases; junction bases outside the gene matches: 8.